The 5 T cell receptor beta chains below all came from one sample that was sequenced in a study of T cell responses to AZD1222 COVID-19 vaccine. TCRdb's copy holds only in-frame clones and misses some; the assay was immunoSEQ multiplex PCR. The sample lists 130,000 or so clones; 93% were seen once. The sequencing here drew on peripheral blood, taken on day 0 of AZD1222 vaccination. The origin of the receptors is an adult in good health.

The chain is built from TRBV7-9 and TRBJ1-1, with D uncertain. V was pared by 0 bases and J by 12 bases, with 14 bases between. The CDR3 runs to 13 residues. Germline V gives CDR1 SEHNR, CDR2 FQNEAQ (reference sequence). The CDR3 loop is CASSLAPGDFPFF. In DNA, the CDR3 is TGTGCCAGCAGCTTAGCCCCGGGAGATTTTCCTTTCTTT.

This rearrangement joins TRBV3-1 (or the pseudogene TRBV3-2) to TRBJ1-3, with D perhaps TRBD1 (5 bases). Germline V gene data show CDR1 as LGHDT and CDR2 as YNNKEL (reference sequence). The V end lost 2 bases, the J end lost 2 bases, and 10 bases lay between the germline ends. The CDR3 runs 15 residues. The CDR3 spells CASSQTDIAGNTIYF. In DNA, the CDR3 is TGTGCCAGCAGCCAAACGGACATCGCTGGAAACACCATATATTTT.

The CDR3 DNA is TGTGCCACCCACCGAGGGTCTGGAAACACCATATATTTT. Protein: CATHRGSGNTIYF. V gene TRBV2 combines with J gene TRBJ1-3; D is ambiguous. The CDR3 is made up of 13 amino acids. Looked up from germline, CDR1 is SNHLY and CDR2 is FYNNEI. V was cut by 10 bases and J by 1 base, with 11 bases left in between.

The chain is built from TRBV14 and TRBJ1-6; 8 positions match TRBD1. Germline assignment: CDR1 SGHDN and CDR2 FVKESK. With 2 bases clipped from V and 10 bases from J, the junction kept 10 bases outside the gene matches. This CDR3 has 16 amino acids. The CDR3 DNA sequence: TGTGCCAGCAGCCAATTCCGGGACAGGAGTAGCTCACCCCTCCACTTT. Protein: CASSQFRDRSSSPLHF. The complete variable domain, with remaining parts taken from reference TRBV14 and TRBJ1-6, reads EAGVTQFPSHSVIEKGQTVTLRCDPISGHDNLYWYRRVMGKEIKFLLHFVKESKQDESGMPNNRFLAERTGGTYSTLKVQPAELEDSGVYFCASSQFRDRSSSPLHFGNGTRLTVT.

This chain uses TRBV5-4 with TRBJ2-5; the D gene is possibly TRBD2 (5 bases). The CDR3 has 14 amino acids. V shed 3 bases and J shed 0 bases, with 9 bases lying between them. Germline CDR1 is SGHNT and CDR2 is YYREEE (reference sequence). The CDR3 DNA follows: TGTGCCAGCAGCTCCGGACTTTACCAAGAGACCCAGTACTTC. Encoded protein: CASSSGLYQETQYF.